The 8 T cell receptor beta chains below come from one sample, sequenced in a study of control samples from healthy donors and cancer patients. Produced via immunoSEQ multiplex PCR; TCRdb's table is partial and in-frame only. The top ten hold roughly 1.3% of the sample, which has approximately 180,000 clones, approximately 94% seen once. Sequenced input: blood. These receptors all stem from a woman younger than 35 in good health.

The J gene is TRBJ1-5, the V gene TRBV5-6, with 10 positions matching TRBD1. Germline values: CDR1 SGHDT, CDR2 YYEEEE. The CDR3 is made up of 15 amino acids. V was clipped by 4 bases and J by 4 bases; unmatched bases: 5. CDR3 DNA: TGTGCCAGCAGCCGACAGGGGGCGGCAAATCAGCCCCAGCATTTT. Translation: CASSRQGAANQPQHF. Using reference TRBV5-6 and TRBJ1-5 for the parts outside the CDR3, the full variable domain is DAGVTQSPTHLIKTRGQQVTLRCSPKSGHDTVSWYQQALGQGPQFIFQYYEEEERQRGNFPDRFSGHQFPNYSSELNVNALLLGDSALYLCASSRQGAANQPQHFGDGTRLSIL.

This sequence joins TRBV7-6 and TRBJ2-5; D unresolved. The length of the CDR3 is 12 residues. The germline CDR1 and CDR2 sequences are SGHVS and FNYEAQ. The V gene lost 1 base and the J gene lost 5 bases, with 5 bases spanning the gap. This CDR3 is CASSLGSETQYF. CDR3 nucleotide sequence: TGTGCCAGCAGCTTAGGATCCGAGACCCAGTACTTC.

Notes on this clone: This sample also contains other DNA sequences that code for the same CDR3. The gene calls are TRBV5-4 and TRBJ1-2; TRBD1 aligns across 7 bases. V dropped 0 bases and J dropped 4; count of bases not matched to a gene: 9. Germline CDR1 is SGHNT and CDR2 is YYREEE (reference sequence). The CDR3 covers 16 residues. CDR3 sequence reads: CASSLGRAGGGYGYTF. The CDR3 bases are TGTGCCAGCAGCTTGGGTCGGGCAGGGGGGGGCTATGGCTACACCTTC. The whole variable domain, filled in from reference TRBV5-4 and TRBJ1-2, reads ETGVTQSPTHLIKTRGQQVTLRCSSQSGHNTVSWYQQALGQGPQFIFQYYREEENGRGNFPPRFSGLQFPNYSSELNVNALELDDSALYLCASSLGRAGGGYGYTFGSGTRLTVV.

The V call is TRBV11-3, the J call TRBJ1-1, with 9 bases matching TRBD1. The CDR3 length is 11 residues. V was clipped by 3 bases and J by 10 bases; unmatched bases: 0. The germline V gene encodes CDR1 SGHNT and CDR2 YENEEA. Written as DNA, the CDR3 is TGTGCCAGCAGCTTGGACAGGGGAGCTTTCTTT. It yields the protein CASSLDRGAFF.

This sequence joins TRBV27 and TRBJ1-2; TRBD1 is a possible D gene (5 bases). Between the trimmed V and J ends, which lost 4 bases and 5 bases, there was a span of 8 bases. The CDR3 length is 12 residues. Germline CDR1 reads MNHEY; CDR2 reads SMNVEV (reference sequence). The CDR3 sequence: CASSSGGYGYTF. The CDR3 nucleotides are TGTGCCAGCAGTTCCGGGGGATATGGCTACACCTTC.

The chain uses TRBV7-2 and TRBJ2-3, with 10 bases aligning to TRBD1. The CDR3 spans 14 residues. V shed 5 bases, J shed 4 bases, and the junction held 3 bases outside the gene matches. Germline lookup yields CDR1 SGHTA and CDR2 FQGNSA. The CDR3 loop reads CASSRDRGPDTQYF. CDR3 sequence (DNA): TGTGCCAGCAGCCGGGACAGGGGCCCAGATACGCAGTATTTT. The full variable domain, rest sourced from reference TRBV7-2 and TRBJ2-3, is GAGVSQSPSNKVTEKGKDVELRCDPISGHTALYWYRQSLGQGLEFLIYFQGNSAPDKSGLPSDRFSAERTGGSVSTLTIQRTQQEDSAVYLCASSRDRGPDTQYFGPGTRLTVL.

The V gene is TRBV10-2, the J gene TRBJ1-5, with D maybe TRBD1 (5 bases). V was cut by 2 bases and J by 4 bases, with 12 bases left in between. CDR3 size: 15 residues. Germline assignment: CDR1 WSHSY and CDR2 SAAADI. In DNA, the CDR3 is TGCGCCAGCAGTGAGGGAGACAGCCCGAATCAGCCCCAGCATTTT. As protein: CASSEGDSPNQPQHF.

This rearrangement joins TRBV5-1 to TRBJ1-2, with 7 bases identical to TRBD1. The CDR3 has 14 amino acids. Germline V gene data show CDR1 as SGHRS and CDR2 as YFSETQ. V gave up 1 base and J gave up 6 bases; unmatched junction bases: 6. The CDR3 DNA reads TGCGCCAGCAGCTTGCCAGGGGGAATGGATGGCTACACCTTC. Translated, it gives CASSLPGGMDGYTF.